Detailed here is one T cell receptor (beta chain). This clonotype has ten or more counts. Its cognate antigen has yet to be identified. No much larger clone exists at a distance of one base, and base qualities are not known. The data originate from a study of T cells after yellow fever vaccination (dated by TCRdb to the late 2010s). Describing the broader study: The SMART-Seq v4 Ultra Low Input RNA kit was used to prepare libraries from fractions with low cell numbers. To track T-cell clones before and after primary and booster YFV17D yellow fever vaccination, bulk TCR alpha and beta repertoires were sequenced longitudinally. Two healthy male donors, one aged 18 to 30 and one aged 30 to 40 years, made up the cohort. Blood was drawn at multiple timepoints before and after primary and secondary immunization, with bulk PBMC replicates and cell subsets isolated.

Results the study describes overall, beyond this receptor: Most clones expanded after primary vaccination (almost 97% of CD4 and roughly 90% of CD8) were re-detected after the booster, suggesting that broad memory maintenance occurred. The secondary T-cell response was weaker than the primary response but faster, peaking on day 5 instead of day 15. A small share of clonotypes occurred in both CD4 and CD8 compartments, likely arising from convergent recombination. Because abundant contaminating clonotypes from the bulk population could be contained in FACS-sorted repertoires, computational filtering was required. Because only a couple of donors were included in the study, the extent to which the findings can be generalized is limited.

Sequencing was performed on an Illumina NovaSeq 6000. Synthesis of TCR cDNA relied on 5'RACE template switching, a step that introduced a universal primer site along with unique molecular identifiers. Priming for cDNA synthesis came from both the TCR alpha and TCR beta constant segments. Library amplification involved two PCR steps, and the second step added sample barcodes and sequencing adapters. Sequencing of libraries was done on Illumina HiSeq 2500 (2x100 bp) or NovaSeq (2x150 bp). The paper's processing steps were these. Demultiplexing of reads and collapsing into UMI consensus sequences were performed with MIGEC, and V(D)J alignment was carried out with MiXCR. Clonotypes responding to the vaccine were identified with edgeR on replicate PBMC samples, with the criteria of FDR below 0.01 and a log2 fold change above 5 up to day 15. Bulk clonotypes were assigned CD4 or CD8 identity according to which sequenced CD4 or CD8 repertoire held them at higher abundance. The raw public data were reprocessed by TCRdb itself: fastp quality trimming at Q25, MiXCR clonotype calling, in-frame beta chains only. Each CDR3 protein appears once, grouped with its most common genes and DNA. The V and J calls and clone size come from TCRdb's table, not from the authors' own analysis. The table for this sample lists a few hundred thousand distinct CDR3 sequences; 3% to 4.5% of them were counted only once. Of the sample, less than 25% falls within the top ten clones.

There are 14 amino acids in the CDR3, from cysteine to phenylalanine inclusive. Solely the CDR3 DNA is kept, with 42 bases framed from the first base. V is clipped by 6 bases and J by 5 bases, and the sequence between their germline boundaries is 13 bases long. The germline V gene sets CDR1 to SGHTA and CDR2 to FQGTGA. The treatment or condition label of this sample denotes: live attenuated yellow fever vaccine strain. At each blood-draw timepoint, two biological replicates of bulk PBMCs were collected. PBMCs were isolated from peripheral blood using a standard Ficoll-Paque protocol. TriZol was used to extract RNA from bulk PBMCs, from CD4 and CD8 fractions, and from dextramer-positive and dextramer-negative fractions.

The V and J segments used are TRBV7-3 and TRBJ2-2, and the D gene may be TRBD1, 6 bases matching. This receptor was obtained from a man younger than 35 who received the YFV17D yellow fever vaccine. The sample consisted of PBMCs, taken 5 days after the yellow fever booster vaccination. The CDR3 corresponds to CASRRSGVTGELFF. The nucleotide sequence is TGTGCCAGCAGACGCTCAGGGGTTACCGGGGAGCTGTTTTTT.